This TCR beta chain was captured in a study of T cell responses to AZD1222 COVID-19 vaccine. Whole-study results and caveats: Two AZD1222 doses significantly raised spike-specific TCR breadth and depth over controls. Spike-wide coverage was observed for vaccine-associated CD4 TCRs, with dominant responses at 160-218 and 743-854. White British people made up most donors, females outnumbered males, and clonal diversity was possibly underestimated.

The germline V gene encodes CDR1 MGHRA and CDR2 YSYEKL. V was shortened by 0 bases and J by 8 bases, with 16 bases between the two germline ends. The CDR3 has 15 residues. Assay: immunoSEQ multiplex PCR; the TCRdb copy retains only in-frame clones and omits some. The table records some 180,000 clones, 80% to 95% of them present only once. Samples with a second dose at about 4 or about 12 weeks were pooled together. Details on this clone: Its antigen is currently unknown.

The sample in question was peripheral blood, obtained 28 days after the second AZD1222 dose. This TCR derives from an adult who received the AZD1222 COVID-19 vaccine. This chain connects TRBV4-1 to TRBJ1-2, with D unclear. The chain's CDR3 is CASSQDTPALRGYTF. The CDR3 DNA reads TGCGCCAGCAGCCAAGATACCCCGGCCTTGAGAGGCTACACCTTC.